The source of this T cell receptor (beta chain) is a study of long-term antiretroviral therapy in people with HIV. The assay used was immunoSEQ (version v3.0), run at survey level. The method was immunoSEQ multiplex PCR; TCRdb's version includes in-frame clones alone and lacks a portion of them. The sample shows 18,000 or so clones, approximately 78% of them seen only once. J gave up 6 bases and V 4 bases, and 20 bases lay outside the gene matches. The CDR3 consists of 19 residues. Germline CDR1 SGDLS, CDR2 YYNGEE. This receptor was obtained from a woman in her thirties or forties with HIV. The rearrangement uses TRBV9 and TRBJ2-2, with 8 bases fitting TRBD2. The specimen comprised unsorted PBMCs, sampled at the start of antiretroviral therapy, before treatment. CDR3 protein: CASSLLIPLPGLGAGELFF. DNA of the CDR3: TGTGCCAGCAGCCTACTAATACCGCTACCGGGACTAGGAGCCGGGGAGCTGTTTTTT. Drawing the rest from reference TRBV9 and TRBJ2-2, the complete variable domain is DSGVTQTPKHLITATGQRVTLRCSPRSGDLSVYWYQQSLDQGLQFLIQYYNGEERAKGNILERFSAQQFPDLHSELNLSSLELGDSALYFCASSLLIPLPGLGAGELFFGEGSRLTVL.